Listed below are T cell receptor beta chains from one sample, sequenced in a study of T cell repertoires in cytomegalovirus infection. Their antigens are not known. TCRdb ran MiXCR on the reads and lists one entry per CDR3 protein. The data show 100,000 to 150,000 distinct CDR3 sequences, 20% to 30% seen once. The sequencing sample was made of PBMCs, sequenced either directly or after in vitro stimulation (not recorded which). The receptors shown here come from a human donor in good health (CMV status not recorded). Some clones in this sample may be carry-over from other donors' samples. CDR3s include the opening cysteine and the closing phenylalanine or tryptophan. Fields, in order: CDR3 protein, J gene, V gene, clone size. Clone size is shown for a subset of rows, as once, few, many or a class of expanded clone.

CDR3 protein: CASSPFSGSSYNEQFF
J gene: TRBJ2-1
V gene: TRBV7-2
clone size: NA

CDR3 protein: CASMEYRYEQYF
J gene: TRBJ2-7
V gene: TRBV6-1
clone size: few

CDR3 protein: CASSTLLAGYLNEQFF
J gene: TRBJ2-1
V gene: TRBV28
clone size: few

CDR3 protein: CASSLQRAYEQYF
J gene: TRBJ2-7
V gene: TRBV27
clone size: few

CDR3 protein: CASSDRGIEAFF
J gene: TRBJ1-1
V gene: TRBV6-6
clone size: few

CDR3 protein: CASSPIPGQGAETQYF
J gene: TRBJ2-5
V gene: TRBV5-1
clone size: NA

CDR3 protein: CASSLNRDSGNQPQHF
J gene: TRBJ1-5
V gene: TRBV19
clone size: NA

CDR3 protein: CSASEGQPQHF
J gene: TRBJ1-5
V gene: TRBV20-1
clone size: many

CDR3 protein: CASSLNRQYEQYF
J gene: TRBJ2-7
V gene: TRBV7-2
clone size: many

CDR3 protein: CASTRVHSNQPQHF
J gene: TRBJ1-5
V gene: TRBV7-8
clone size: many

CDR3 protein: CASSLAGGEGTQYF
J gene: TRBJ2-5
V gene: TRBV7-2
clone size: many

CDR3 protein: CASSWLAWETQYF
J gene: TRBJ2-5
V gene: TRBV11-3
clone size: NA

CDR3 protein: CSVIGGRGGETQYF
J gene: TRBJ2-5
V gene: TRBV29-1
clone size: once

CDR3 protein: CASSFGQGSHGYTF
J gene: TRBJ1-2
V gene: TRBV5-1
clone size: once

CDR3 protein: CASSLGGLGEAFF
J gene: TRBJ1-1
V gene: TRBV5-6
clone size: NA

CDR3 protein: CASSQVAGTQETQYF
J gene: TRBJ2-5
V gene: TRBV4-2
clone size: NA

CDR3 protein: CASSLGTGINQPQHF
J gene: TRBJ1-5
V gene: TRBV11-2
clone size: many

CDR3 protein: CASSLQGASNQPQHF
J gene: TRBJ1-5
V gene: TRBV6-5
clone size: NA

CDR3 protein: CASSLVGGSNQPQHF
J gene: TRBJ1-5
V gene: TRBV7-2
clone size: few

CDR3 protein: CASSPGLAGGAEQFF
J gene: TRBJ2-1
V gene: TRBV12-3/TRBV12-4
clone size: few

CDR3 protein: CASSQDPGSNEKLFF
J gene: TRBJ1-4
V gene: TRBV4-1
clone size: NA

CDR3 protein: CASSYGTGGDWRSSEAFF
J gene: TRBJ1-1
V gene: TRBV6-5
clone size: many

CDR3 protein: CASSTTAVSYNEQFF
J gene: TRBJ2-1
V gene: TRBV7-2
clone size: NA

CDR3 protein: CASSLTNVGLNTEAFF
J gene: TRBJ1-1
V gene: TRBV27
clone size: NA

CDR3 protein: CASSLAAYNEQFF
J gene: TRBJ2-1
V gene: TRBV12-3/TRBV12-4
clone size: many

CDR3 protein: CASSPPGVTDTQYF
J gene: TRBJ2-3
V gene: TRBV11-2
clone size: few

CDR3 protein: CASSLARGAGGYTF
J gene: TRBJ1-2
V gene: TRBV5-5
clone size: NA

CDR3 protein: CASKGAANEKLFF
J gene: TRBJ1-4
V gene: TRBV28
clone size: few

CDR3 protein: CASSLTVGARPGELFF
J gene: TRBJ2-2
V gene: TRBV7-3
clone size: NA

CDR3 protein: CASSIRSMNTEAFF
J gene: TRBJ1-1
V gene: TRBV12-3/TRBV12-4
clone size: NA

CDR3 protein: CASSLGTHRTFGNTIYF
J gene: TRBJ1-3
V gene: TRBV7-2
clone size: many

CDR3 protein: CASSSSEGPHSNQPQHF
J gene: TRBJ1-5
V gene: TRBV12-3/TRBV12-4
clone size: many

CDR3 protein: CASSHRDGDVQFF
J gene: TRBJ2-1
V gene: TRBV4-1
clone size: few

CDR3 protein: CASSLGGLAGGNEQFF
J gene: TRBJ2-1
V gene: TRBV7-2
clone size: NA

CDR3 protein: CASRWDGSSYNEQFF
J gene: TRBJ2-1
V gene: TRBV23-1
clone size: few

CDR3 protein: CASTFPDRNTEAFF
J gene: TRBJ1-1
V gene: TRBV7-2
clone size: few

CDR3 protein: CASSPEVLAVYNEQFF
J gene: TRBJ2-1
V gene: TRBV12-3/TRBV12-4
clone size: NA

CDR3 protein: CASSNYGYTF
J gene: TRBJ1-2
V gene: TRBV19
clone size: few

CDR3 protein: CASSLDPGGVLGANVLTF
J gene: TRBJ2-6
V gene: TRBV5-4
clone size: NA

CDR3 protein: CSVAAIEETQYF
J gene: TRBJ2-5
V gene: TRBV29-1
clone size: few